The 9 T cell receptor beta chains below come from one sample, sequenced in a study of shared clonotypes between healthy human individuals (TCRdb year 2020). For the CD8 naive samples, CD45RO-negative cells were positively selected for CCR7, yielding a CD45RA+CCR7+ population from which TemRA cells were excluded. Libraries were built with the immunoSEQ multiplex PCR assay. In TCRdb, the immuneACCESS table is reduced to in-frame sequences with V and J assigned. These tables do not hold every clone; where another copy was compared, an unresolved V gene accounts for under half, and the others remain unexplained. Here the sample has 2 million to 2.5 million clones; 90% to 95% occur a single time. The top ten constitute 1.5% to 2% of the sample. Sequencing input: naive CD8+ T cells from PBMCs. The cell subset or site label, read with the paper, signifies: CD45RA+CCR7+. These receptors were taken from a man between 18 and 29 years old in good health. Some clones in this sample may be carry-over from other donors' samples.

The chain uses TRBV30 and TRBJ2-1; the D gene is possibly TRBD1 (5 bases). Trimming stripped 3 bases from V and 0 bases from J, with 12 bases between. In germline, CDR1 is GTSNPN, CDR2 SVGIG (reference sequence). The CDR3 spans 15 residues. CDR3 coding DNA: TGTGCCTGGAGCCTGGACACCCGCTCCTACAATGAGCAGTTCTTC. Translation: CAWSLDTRSYNEQFF. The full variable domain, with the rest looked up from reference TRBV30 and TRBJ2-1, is SQTIHQWPATLVQPVGSPLSLECTVEGTSNPNLYWYRQAAGRGLQLLFYSVGIGQISSEVPQNLSASRPQDRQFILSSKKLLLSDSGFYLCAWSLDTRSYNEQFFGPGTRLTVL.

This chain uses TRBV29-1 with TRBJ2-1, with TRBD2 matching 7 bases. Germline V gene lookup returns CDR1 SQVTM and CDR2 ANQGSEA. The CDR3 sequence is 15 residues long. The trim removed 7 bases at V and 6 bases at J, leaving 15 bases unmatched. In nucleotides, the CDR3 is TGCAGCGCCGTGACTTGGGCGGGAGTTTCCAATGAGCAGTTCTTC. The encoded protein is CSAVTWAGVSNEQFF.

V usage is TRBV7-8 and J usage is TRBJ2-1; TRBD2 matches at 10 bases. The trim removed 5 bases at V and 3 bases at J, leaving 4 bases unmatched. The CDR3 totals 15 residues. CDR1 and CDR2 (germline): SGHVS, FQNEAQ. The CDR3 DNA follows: TGTGCCAGCAGCCTTAGCGGGAGGAACTACAATGAGCAGTTCTTC. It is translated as CASSLSGRNYNEQFF.

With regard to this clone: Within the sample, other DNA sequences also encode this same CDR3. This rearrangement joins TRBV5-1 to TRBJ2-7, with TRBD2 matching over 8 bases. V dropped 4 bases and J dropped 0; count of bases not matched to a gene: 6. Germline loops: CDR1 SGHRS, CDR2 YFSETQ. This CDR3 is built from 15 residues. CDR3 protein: CASSLRSGSSYEQYF. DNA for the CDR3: TGCGCCAGCAGCCTCCGGAGCGGGAGCTCCTACGAGCAGTACTTC.

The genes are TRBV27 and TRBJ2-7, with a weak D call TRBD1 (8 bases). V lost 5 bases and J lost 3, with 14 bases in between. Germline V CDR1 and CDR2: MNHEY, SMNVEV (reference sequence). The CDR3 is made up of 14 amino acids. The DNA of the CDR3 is TGTGCCAGCAGTGTCACAGGGGGGGACTACGAGCAGTACTTC. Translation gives CASSVTGGDYEQYF.

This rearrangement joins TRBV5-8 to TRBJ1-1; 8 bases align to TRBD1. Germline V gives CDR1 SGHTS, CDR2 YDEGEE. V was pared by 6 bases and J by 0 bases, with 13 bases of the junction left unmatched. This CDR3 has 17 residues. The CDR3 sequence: CASNQIRTGSMNTEAFF. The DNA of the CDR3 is TGTGCCAGCAACCAGATTCGGACAGGGTCAATGAACACTGAAGCTTTCTTT.

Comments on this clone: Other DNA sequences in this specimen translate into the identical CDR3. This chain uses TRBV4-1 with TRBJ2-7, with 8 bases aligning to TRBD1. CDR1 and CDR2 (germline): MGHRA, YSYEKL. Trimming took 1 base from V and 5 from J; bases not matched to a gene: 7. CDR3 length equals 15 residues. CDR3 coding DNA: TGCGCCAGCAGCCAAGTAGGACAGGGATTCGACGAGCAGTACTTC. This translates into CASSQVGQGFDEQYF.

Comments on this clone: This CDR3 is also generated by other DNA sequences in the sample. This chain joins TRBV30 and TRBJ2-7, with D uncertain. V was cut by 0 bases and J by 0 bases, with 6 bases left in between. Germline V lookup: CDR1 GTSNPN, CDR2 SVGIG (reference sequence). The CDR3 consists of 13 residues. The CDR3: CAWSVQSSYEQYF. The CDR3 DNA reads TGTGCCTGGAGTGTGCAGAGCTCCTACGAGCAGTACTTC.

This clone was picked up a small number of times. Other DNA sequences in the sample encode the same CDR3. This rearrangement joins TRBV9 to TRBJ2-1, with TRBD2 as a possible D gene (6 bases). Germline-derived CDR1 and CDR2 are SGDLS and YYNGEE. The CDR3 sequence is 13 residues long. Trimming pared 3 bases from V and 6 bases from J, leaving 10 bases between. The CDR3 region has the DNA TGTGCCAGCAGCGCGGGACTCAGCAATGAGCAGTTCTTC. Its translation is CASSAGLSNEQFF.